A single sample gave rise to the 25 T cell receptor beta chains below, sequenced in a study of cytomegalovirus exposure and HLA in healthy donors. The assay was immunoSEQ multiplex PCR, and TCRdb's table has in-frame clones only and misses some. The data contain more than 250,000 clones, about nine tenths of them singletons. The sequencing input was PBMCs. The receptors were gathered from a woman aged 18-30 years in good health and CMV-seronegative.

V usage is TRBV7-8 and J usage is TRBJ2-1; 8 bases line up with TRBD2. In germline, CDR1 is SGHVS, CDR2 FQNEAQ. The ends lost 2 bases at V and 5 bases at J; junction bases unmatched: 8. The CDR3 is 16 residues long. CDR3 DNA: TGTGCCAGCAGCTTAAGGGCTAGCGGGCAAGACAATGAGCAGTTCTTC. Its protein is CASSLRASGQDNEQFF. Combining the CDR3 with reference TRBV7-8 and TRBJ2-1 gives the whole variable domain GAGVSQSPRYKVAKRGQDVALRCDPISGHVSLFWYQQALGQGPEFLTYFQNEAQLDKSGLPSDRFFAERPEGSVSTLKIQRTQQEDSAVYLCASSLRASGQDNEQFFGPGTRLTVL.

The J gene is TRBJ1-2, the V gene TRBV18, with D perhaps TRBD1 (6 bases). The CDR3 is 14 residues long. Germline V gene data show CDR1 as KGHSH and CDR2 as LQKENI. V gave up 4 bases and J gave up 6 bases, with 15 bases separating them. CDR3 sequence: CASSRYREEDGYTF. CDR3 DNA: TGTGCCAGCTCACGGTACAGGGAAGAGGATGGCTACACCTTC. The full variable domain, its missing parts supplied by reference TRBV18 and TRBJ1-2, is NAGVMQNPRHLVRRRGQEARLRCSPMKGHSHVYWYRQLPEEGLKFMVYLQKENIIDESGMPKERFSAEFPKEGPSILRIQQVVRGDSAAYFCASSRYREEDGYTFGSGTRLTVV.

With regard to this clone: One end of the junction is discordant with germline, which a read error may explain. The same CDR3 can be traced to other DNA sequences in this sample. This sequence joins TRBV29-1 and TRBJ2-2; possibly TRBD1 for D (6 bases). This CDR3 is built from 13 residues. Per the germline V gene, CDR1 is SQVTM and CDR2 is ANQGSEA. The CDR3 region is CSVEKGDTGELFF. The CDR3 region has the DNA TGCAGCGTTGAAAAGGGGGACACCGGAGAGCTGTTTTTT.

V usage is TRBV7-2 and J usage is TRBJ2-5; 7 positions agree with TRBD1. This CDR3 spans 15 amino acids. CDR1 is SGHTA and CDR2 is FQGNSA in the germline V gene. V lost 5 bases to trimming and J lost 2 bases; unmatched junction nucleotides: 8. The CDR3 is CASSRPGTVQETQYF. Here the CDR3 DNA reads TGTGCCAGCAGCCGCCCTGGGACAGTACAAGAGACCCAGTACTTC.

The chain recombines TRBV14 with TRBJ2-2; 9 nucleotides align to TRBD1. There are 17 residues in the CDR3. Germline CDR1 SGHDN, CDR2 FVKESK. Trimming removed 3 bases from V and 5 bases from J; junction bases left unmatched: 10. CDR3 in DNA: TGTGCCAGCAGCCACCTTCCGGGACAGGGCGCGACCGGGGAGCTGTTTTTT. Protein sequence: CASSHLPGQGATGELFF.

The J gene is TRBJ2-7, the V gene TRBV29-1, with 9 bases aligning to TRBD1. CDR1 is SQVTM and CDR2 is ANQGSEA in the germline V gene. J gave up 4 bases and V 7 bases, and 11 bases lay outside the gene matches. This CDR3 has 14 residues. The CDR3 sequence: CSARPGTGPYEQYF. The CDR3 DNA sequence: TGCAGCGCTCGCCCCGGGACAGGGCCTTACGAGCAGTACTTC.

The gene calls are TRBV5-1 and TRBJ2-2; 10 nucleotides align to TRBD2. The CDR3 is 16 residues long. Germline lookup yields CDR1 SGHRS and CDR2 YFSETQ. The V and J ends lost 1 base and 2 bases, in that order; junction bases with no gene match: 2. CDR3 in amino acids: CASSLSGRGNTGELFF. In DNA, the CDR3 is TGCGCCAGCAGCTTGAGCGGGAGGGGAAACACCGGGGAGCTGTTTTTT.

J is TRBJ2-7 and V is TRBV28; no firm D call. This CDR3 contains 12 residues. Germline values: CDR1 MDHEN, CDR2 SYDVKM. The ends were cut back, 7 bases at V and 2 bases at J, with 9 bases in the middle. The CDR3 nucleotides are TGTGCCAGCAATCCTACCCCCTACGAGCAGTACTTC. Encoded protein: CASNPTPYEQYF.

The chain couples TRBV5-1 to TRBJ1-4, with TRBD1 matching over 9 bases. The length of the CDR3 is 14 residues. V lost 3 bases and J lost 5; bases outside the gene matches: 2. Germline lookup yields CDR1 SGHRS and CDR2 YFSETQ. The CDR3 nucleotides are TGCGCCAGCAGCTATGGACAGGGGAATGAAAAACTGTTTTTT. Its protein is CASSYGQGNEKLFF.

The chain employs TRBV9 and TRBJ2-7, with 7 bases identical to TRBD2. CDR1 SGDLS and CDR2 YYNGEE come from the germline V gene. CDR3 size: 15 residues. The V and J ends lost 0 bases and 4 bases, in that order; junction bases with no gene match: 7. The chain's CDR3 is CASSVGWQGGYEQYF. The CDR3 coding sequence is TGTGCCAGCAGCGTAGGGTGGCAGGGAGGGTACGAGCAGTACTTC.

Details on this clone: A junction end diverges from the germline sequence, so it may reflect a read error. The chain uses TRBV7-7 and TRBJ2-1; 8 bases line up with TRBD1. Germline CDR1 is SSHAT and CDR2 is FNYEAQ (reference sequence). This CDR3 region has 13 residues. The CDR3 DNA reads TGTGCTAGCAGCTTAGCAGACAGGGGTGAGCAGTTCTTC. Translation gives CASSLADRGEQFF.

This clone showed up just a few times. The chain joins TRBV28 to TRBJ1-2; tentative D call: TRBD1 (5 bases). This CDR3 is 14 amino acids long. The V end was cut by 1 base, the J end by 6 bases, with 12 bases between. The V gene's germline CDR1 is MDHEN and CDR2 SYDVKM. The CDR3 DNA is TGTGCCAGCAGTTTATTATCAGGGAGGGATGGCTACACCTTC. Its protein product is CASSLLSGRDGYTF.

This chain uses TRBV6-1 with TRBJ2-7, with a possible D match to TRBD1 (6 bases). Looked up from germline, CDR1 is MNHNS and CDR2 is SASEGT. CDR3 length: 16 amino acids. V was shortened by 3 bases and J by 1 base, with 16 bases between the two germline ends. The CDR3 loop is CASSDPAQGLSYEQYF. The CDR3, as DNA: TGTGCCAGCAGTGATCCCGCGCAGGGGTTATCCTACGAGCAGTACTTC.

The V call is TRBV6-5, the J call TRBJ2-7, with 7 positions matching TRBD2. V lost 0 bases to trimming and J lost 7 bases; unmatched junction nucleotides: 9. Germline loops: CDR1 MNHEY, CDR2 SVGAGI. CDR3 length equals 15 residues. CDR3 nucleotide sequence: TGTGCCAGCAGTTACTCGGTGGGGGGGTTGAGGGAGCAGTACTTC. As protein: CASSYSVGGLREQYF.

This chain joins TRBV6-6 and TRBJ2-7, with D possibly being TRBD1 (5 bases). Germline lookup yields CDR1 MNHNY and CDR2 SVGAGI (reference sequence). This CDR3 comprises 14 residues. V was clipped by 4 bases and J by 4 bases, with 14 bases between them. The CDR3 here is CASSLGQGWYEQYF. The CDR3, as DNA: TGTGCCAGCAGTTTAGGTCAGGGTTGGTACGAGCAGTACTTC.

CDR3 amino acids: CASSPEPGWNEQYF. CDR3 DNA sequence: TGTGCCAGCAGCCCAGAACCAGGCTGGAACGAGCAGTACTTC. The chain links TRBV9 to TRBJ2-7; D gene unclear. Deletions cut 4 bases from V and 5 bases from J, with 16 bases between. The CDR3 sequence is 14 residues long. CDR1 SGDLS and CDR2 YYNGEE come from the germline V gene.

V and J are TRBV6-6 and TRBJ2-3; D is unclear. Germline CDR1 is MNHNY and CDR2 is SVGAGI (reference sequence). The ends were cut back, 2 bases at V and 0 bases at J, with 9 bases in the middle. This CDR3 has 15 residues. The CDR3 nucleotides read TGTGCCAGCAGTTACGAGTATGATAGCACAGATACGCAGTATTTT. It yields the protein CASSYEYDSTDTQYF.

V and J are TRBV6-1 and TRBJ1-1, with D unresolved. The germline V and J ends were trimmed by 6 bases and 4 bases, with 15 bases remaining between them. This CDR3 has 14 amino acids. Germline V gene data show CDR1 as MNHNS and CDR2 as SASEGT. CDR3 amino acids: CASREKGGVTEAFF. The CDR3 nucleotides are TGTGCCAGCAGAGAAAAGGGCGGGGTCACTGAAGCTTTCTTT.

This chain joins TRBV7-9 and TRBJ2-7; 7 bases match TRBD2. Germline trimming cut 5 bases from V and 1 base from J; bases unmatched to any gene: 5. Germline values: CDR1 SEHNR, CDR2 FQNEAQ (reference sequence). CDR3 length: 14 residues. CDR3 protein: CASSEPSGSYEQYF. For the CDR3, the DNA is TGTGCCAGCAGCGAACCTAGCGGATCCTACGAGCAGTACTTC.

In its sample, this clone was seen a few times. The J gene is TRBJ2-7, the V gene TRBV27; 9 bases line up with TRBD1. This CDR3 is 14 amino acids long. CDR1 MNHEY and CDR2 SMNVEV come from the germline V gene (reference sequence). J was trimmed by 3 bases and V by 3 bases; bases with no gene match: 3. CDR3 residues: CASSLDRGFYEQYF. CDR3 DNA: TGTGCCAGCAGTTTGGACAGGGGATTCTACGAGCAGTACTTC.

This clone was observed a single time. The rearrangement joins TRBV5-6 to TRBJ1-2; D is ambiguous. The CDR3 runs 12 residues. Germline lookup yields CDR1 SGHDT and CDR2 YYEEEE. Trimming cost V 2 bases and J 5 bases, with 7 bases left between them. Written as DNA, the CDR3 is TGTGCCAGCAGCTTACGAGGGTATGGCTACACCTTC. The encoded protein is CASSLRGYGYTF.

There are a few counts of this clone. This sequence joins TRBV9 and TRBJ1-2; 10 bases match TRBD1. With 1 base clipped from V and 3 bases from J, the junction kept 3 bases outside the gene matches. The length of the CDR3 is 15 residues. Germline V gene lookup returns CDR1 SGDLS and CDR2 YYNGEE. CDR3 region: CASSVLGTGDYGYTF. CDR3 nucleotide sequence: TGTGCCAGCAGCGTATTAGGGACAGGGGACTATGGCTACACCTTC.

This chain joins TRBV5-1 and TRBJ2-7; the D gene is possibly TRBD2 (5 bases). This CDR3 region has 16 residues. Germline CDR1 SGHRS, CDR2 YFSETQ. The ends were cut back, 0 bases at V and 0 bases at J, with 13 bases in the middle. The CDR3 is CASSLGAAVSSYEQYF. The CDR3 nucleotides are TGCGCCAGCAGCTTGGGAGCGGCGGTAAGCTCCTACGAGCAGTACTTC.

The chain couples TRBV4-1 to TRBJ2-7; D is unresolved. V was cut by 0 bases and J by 2 bases, with 11 bases left in between. The CDR3 sequence is 15 residues long. CDR1 MGHRA and CDR2 YSYEKL come from the germline V gene. CDR3 sequence (DNA): TGCGCCAGCAGCCAAGAACCGCTAAACCCCTACGAGCAGTACTTC. This sequence encodes CASSQEPLNPYEQYF.

V usage is TRBV9 and J usage is TRBJ2-1, with D tentatively TRBD1 (6 bases). This CDR3 comprises 14 residues. The V and J ends lost 6 bases and 6 bases respectively, with 16 bases between them. CDR1 and CDR2 (germline): SGDLS, YYNGEE. The CDR3 sequence: CASNKQGSRNEQFF. CDR3 DNA: TGTGCCAGCAACAAACAGGGCTCCCGCAATGAGCAGTTCTTC.